This T cell receptor (beta chain) was obtained from a study of regulatory T cells in long-lasting Graves disease. Overall study results and limits: A limited number of samples was an acknowledged limitation.

Building of the TCR beta libraries involved iRepertoire HTBI primers and Arm-PCR of CDR3 regions. TCRdb re-called the multiplex PCR reads with MiXCR, one entry per CDR3 protein. The profile shows about half a million distinct CDR3 sequences, more than 10% of them singletons. The time point was: newly diagnosed GD, antithyroid drugs for less than 3 months. The TCR library used RNA extracted from PBMCs. Diagnosis followed American Thyroid Association guidelines for Graves' disease. This clonotype came up a few times. Its specificity is unknown. The same data also went into a second study, on T cells in Graves' hyperthyroidism and ophthalmopathy.

The sequences come from peripheral blood mononuclear cells (PBMCs), collected at new diagnosis, from a patient treated with antithyroid drugs. This receptor was identified in a woman in her thirties with Graves disease.

The DNA of the CDR3 is TGTGCCAGCAGCGTAGATTGGGTGCGCTCCTACAATGAGCAGTTCTTC. This codes for CASSVDWVRSYNEQFF. The rearrangement links TRBV9 to TRBJ2-1, with D unresolved. The length of the CDR3 is 16 residues. Germline lookup yields CDR1 SGDLS and CDR2 YYNGEE. V gave up 0 bases and J gave up 0 bases, with 10 bases separating them.